This T cell receptor beta chain was profiled in a study of shared clonotypes between healthy human individuals. Study outcomes and limitations: A few donors shared about 5% of their naive CD4 clonotypes. All-four-donor shared clonotypes had higher generation probabilities than non-shared clonotypes did.

The DNA input per sorted-subset replicate PCR was roughly 180 ng, corresponding to some 33,000 T cell genomes. As processed by the authors: Filtering was not the same, since immunoSEQ gave junction-only sequences without quality scores. The table came from immunoSEQ multiplex PCR; TCRdb's copy has only in-frame clones and leaves some out. That table is the source of V, J and clone size, and D and trimming were worked out from the DNA. The table records roughly 640,000 clones, about 97% of them present only once. In regard to this clone: As yet, its antigen is unknown.

The CDR3 is 17 amino acids. V lost 2 bases and J 5 bases, leaving 18 bases between the germline ends. From germline, CDR1 is MNHGY and CDR2 SVAAGI. The clonotype comes from a woman aged 25 to 39 in good health. This sequence joins TRBV6-9 and TRBJ1-4; no reliable D call. The sample consisted of naive CD4+ T cells sorted from blood. Subset described: CD45RA+ positively selected. CDR3 in amino acids: CASSYPPWQLQNEKLFF. CDR3 sequence (DNA): TGTGCCAGCAGTTATCCCCCCTGGCAGCTACAGAATGAAAAACTGTTTTTT.